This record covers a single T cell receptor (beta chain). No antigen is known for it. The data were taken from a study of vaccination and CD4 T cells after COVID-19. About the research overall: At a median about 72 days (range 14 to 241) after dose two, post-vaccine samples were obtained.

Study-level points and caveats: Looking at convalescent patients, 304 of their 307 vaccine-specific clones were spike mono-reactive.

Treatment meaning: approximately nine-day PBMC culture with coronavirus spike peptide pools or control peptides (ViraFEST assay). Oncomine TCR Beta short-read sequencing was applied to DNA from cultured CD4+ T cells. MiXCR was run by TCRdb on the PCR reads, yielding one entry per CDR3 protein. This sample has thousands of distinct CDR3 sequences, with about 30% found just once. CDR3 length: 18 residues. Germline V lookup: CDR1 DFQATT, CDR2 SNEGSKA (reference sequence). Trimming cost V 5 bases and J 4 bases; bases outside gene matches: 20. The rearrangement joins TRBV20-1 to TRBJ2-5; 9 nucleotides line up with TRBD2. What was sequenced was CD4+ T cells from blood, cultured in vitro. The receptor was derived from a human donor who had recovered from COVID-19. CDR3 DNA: TGCAGTGCTCCCCGTCGGCTAGCGGGGATGCCCGGCGTAGAGACCCAGTACTTC. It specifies CSAPRRLAGMPGVETQYF.